This TCR beta chain was found in a study of T-cell memory formation after mild COVID-19. Study details: TCR clusters were mostly donor specific. The study, taken as a whole, reports: Clones that contracted clustered mainly in CM and EM if CD4+ and in EMRA if CD8+. Later expanders leaned CD4+, whereas clones that contracted between day 15 and 85 were balanced CD4/CD8.

This clonotype is labeled as medium-sized. Antigen unknown. MiXCR was run by TCRdb on the 5' RACE reads, yielding one entry per CDR3 protein. The table lists about 400,000 distinct CDR3 sequences, approximately 14% of them singletons. V gave up 6 bases and J gave up 5 bases, with 7 bases separating them. The CDR3 extends over 12 amino acids. The chain recombines TRBV12-3 or TRBV12-4 with TRBJ2-2; D may be TRBD1 (5 bases). This sequence was found in a man between 18 and 35 years old who had mild COVID-19 (a few samples of this study predate the infection). Cell type and time point are not known. The sample comprised PBMCs or a T cell subset sorted from them (not recorded which). In nucleotides, the CDR3 is TGTGCCAGCAGCCAGGGAACCGGGGAGCTGTTTTTT. Translation gives CASSQGTGELFF.